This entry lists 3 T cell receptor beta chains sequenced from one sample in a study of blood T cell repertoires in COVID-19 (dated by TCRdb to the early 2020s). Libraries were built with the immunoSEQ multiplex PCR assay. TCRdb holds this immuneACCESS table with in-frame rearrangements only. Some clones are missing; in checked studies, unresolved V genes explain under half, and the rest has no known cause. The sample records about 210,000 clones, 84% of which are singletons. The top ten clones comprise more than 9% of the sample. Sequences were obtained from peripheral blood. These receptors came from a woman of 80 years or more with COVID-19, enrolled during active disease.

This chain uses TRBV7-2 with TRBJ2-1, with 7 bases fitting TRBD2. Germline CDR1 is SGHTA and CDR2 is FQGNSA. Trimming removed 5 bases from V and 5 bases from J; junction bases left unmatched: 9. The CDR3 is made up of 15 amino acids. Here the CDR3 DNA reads TGTGCCAGCAGCAAAATGCGGGGGAGGGACAATGAGCAGTTCTTC. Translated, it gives CASSKMRGRDNEQFF.

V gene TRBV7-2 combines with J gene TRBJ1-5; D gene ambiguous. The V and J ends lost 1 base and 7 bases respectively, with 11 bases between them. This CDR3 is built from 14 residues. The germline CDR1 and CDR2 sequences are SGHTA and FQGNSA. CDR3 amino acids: CASSLVEGVQPQHF. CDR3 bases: TGTGCCAGCAGCTTAGTGGAGGGTGTGCAGCCCCAGCATTTT.

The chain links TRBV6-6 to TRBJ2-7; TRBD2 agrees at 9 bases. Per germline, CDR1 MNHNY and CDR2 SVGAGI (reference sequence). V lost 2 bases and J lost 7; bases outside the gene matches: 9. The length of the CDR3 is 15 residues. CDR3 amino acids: CASSYAGGRLREQYF. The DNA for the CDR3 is TGTGCCAGCAGTTACGCGGGGGGGCGTCTCCGGGAGCAGTACTTC.